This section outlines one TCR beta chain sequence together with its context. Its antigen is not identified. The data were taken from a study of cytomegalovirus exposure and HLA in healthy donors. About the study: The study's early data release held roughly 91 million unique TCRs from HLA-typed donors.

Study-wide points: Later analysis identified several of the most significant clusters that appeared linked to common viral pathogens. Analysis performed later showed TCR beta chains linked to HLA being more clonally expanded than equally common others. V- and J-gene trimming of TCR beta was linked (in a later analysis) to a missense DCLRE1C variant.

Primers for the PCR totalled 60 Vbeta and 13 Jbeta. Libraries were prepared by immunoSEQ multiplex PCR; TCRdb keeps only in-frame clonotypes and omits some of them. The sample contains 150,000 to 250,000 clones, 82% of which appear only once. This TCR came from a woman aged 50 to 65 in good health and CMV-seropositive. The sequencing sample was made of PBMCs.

The CDR3 spells CASSDDYRGLEGYTF. The CDR3 nucleotides are TGTGCCAGCAGTGACGACTACAGGGGGCTAGAGGGCTACACCTTC. The chain recombines TRBV2 with TRBJ1-2; the match to TRBD1 covers 9 bases. Germline V gene sequence: CDR1 SNHLY, CDR2 FYNNEI. The CDR3 covers 15 residues. The J segment lost 8 bases and the V segment lost 3 bases, leaving 10 bases of the junction unmatched.